This TCR beta chain was recorded in a study of blood T cell repertoires in COVID-19. Study background: T cells, B-cell-depleted T cells, or PBMCs supplied cDNA or gDNA.

The assay was immunoSEQ multiplex PCR, and TCRdb's table has in-frame clones only and misses some. Among over 300,000 clones, about 89% were seen once, and the ten largest hold 1.2%. With 0 bases removed from V and 3 bases from J, the gap between germline ends came to 12 bases. The CDR3 contains 15 residues. The sequence derives from a man aged 40-50 years with acute or convalescent COVID-19. The sample consisted of peripheral blood. The chain has TRBV5-3 and TRBJ1-1, with D perhaps matching TRBD1 (6 bases). TRBV5-3 is classed as an ORF, of uncertain function. The CDR3 DNA is TGTGCCAGAAGCTTGGACAGGGAAAAACACACTGAAGCTTTCTTT. Protein sequence: CARSLDREKHTEAFF.